These 26 T cell receptor beta chains came from one sample sequenced in a study of blood T cell repertoires in COVID-19. Sequencing was performed with immunoSEQ multiplex PCR; in TCRdb, only in-frame clones are kept and a portion is missing. This table has about 220,000 clones, around 88% appearing once. Source material: PBMCs or T cells enriched from blood (not recorded which). These receptors all come from a woman aged 35 to 49 with acute COVID-19.

V usage is TRBV4-3 and J usage is TRBJ2-5; D is possibly TRBD1 (5 bases). Trimming took 0 bases from V and 4 from J, leaving 27 bases between them. The CDR3 totals 20 residues. In germline, CDR1 is LGHNA, CDR2 YSLEER. CDR3 loop: CASSQEPPPLTGEPTETQYF. CDR3 in DNA: TGCGCCAGCAGCCAAGAGCCCCCCCCTCTAACAGGCGAACCCACAGAGACCCAGTACTTC.

This clone was recorded a few times. The chain couples TRBV28 to TRBJ1-5; 10 nucleotides align to TRBD1. The CDR3 is 15 amino acids. V dropped 6 bases and J dropped 9; count of bases not matched to a gene: 11. Looked up from germline, CDR1 is MDHEN and CDR2 is SYDVKM. CDR3 residues: CASSPGQGGIRPQHF. In nucleotides, the CDR3 is TGTGCCAGCAGCCCCGGACAGGGGGGAATCAGGCCCCAGCATTTT.

The chain combines TRBV21-1 with TRBJ2-1; no DNA check was done on the table's D call, TRBD1. TRBV21-1 is flagged as a pseudogene. This CDR3 spans 15 amino acids. The CDR3: CASSKRDRGYNEQFF. The CDR3 region has the DNA TGTGCCAGCAGCAAACGGGACAGGGGGTACAATGAGCAGTTCTTC.

This clone was seen a few times. The chain employs TRBV10-1 and TRBJ2-3; perhaps TRBD1 as D (5 bases). The CDR3 runs to 13 residues. Germline V gene data show CDR1 as WNHNN and CDR2 as SYGVQD (reference sequence). The germline V and J ends were trimmed by 0 bases and 7 bases, with 8 bases remaining between them. The CDR3 DNA follows: TGCGCCAGCAGTGAGTCTGACAGTCATACGCAGTATTTT. It codes for CASSESDSHTQYF.

V gene TRBV19 combines with J gene TRBJ1-6, with unresolved D. V lost 6 bases to trimming and J lost 7 bases, with 16 bases between them. This CDR3 comprises 15 residues. Germline lookup yields CDR1 LNHDA and CDR2 SQIVND (reference sequence). As DNA, the CDR3 is TGTGCCAGTAGGTCCTTCGCCGGGGAGAATTCACCCCTCCACTTT. Translating it yields CASRSFAGENSPLHF.

The chain links TRBV4-2 to TRBJ1-2; D is uncertain. Germline V gene data show CDR1 as LGHNA and CDR2 as YNFKEQ. This CDR3 contains 12 residues. V was clipped by 0 bases and J by 10 bases, with 9 bases between them. The CDR3 bases are TGTGCCAGCAGCCAAGATAGGAGAATCTACACCTTC. Translated: CASSQDRRIYTF.

The chain is built from TRBV13 and TRBJ2-5, with TRBD1 matching 8 bases. CDR1 is PRHDT and CDR2 is FYEKMQ in the germline V gene (reference sequence). The CDR3 is 14 residues long. V lost 4 bases to trimming and J lost 4 bases; unmatched junction nucleotides: 5. The CDR3 DNA reads TGTGCCAGCAGCTCGAGGACAGGGCCAGAGACCCAGTACTTC. Amino acid sequence: CASSSRTGPETQYF.

The chain has TRBV9 and TRBJ2-6, with TRBD1 matching 8 bases. This CDR3 contains 16 residues. V shed 4 bases, J shed 2 bases, and the junction held 5 bases outside the gene matches. Germline lookup yields CDR1 SGDLS and CDR2 YYNGEE. The CDR3 region is CASSPTGVPGANVLTF. Written as DNA, the CDR3 is TGTGCCAGCAGCCCGACAGGGGTCCCTGGGGCCAACGTCCTGACTTTC.

The rearrangement links TRBV19 to TRBJ2-1, with 9 bases that match TRBD2. Germline CDR1 reads LNHDA; CDR2 reads SQIVND (reference sequence). Losses at the gene ends were 3 bases for V and 3 bases for J; bases not matched to a gene: 9. This CDR3 comprises 17 residues. The DNA for the CDR3 is TGTGCCAGTAGTATGGCTAGCGGGAAAGGGATCTACAATGAGCAGTTCTTC. As protein: CASSMASGKGIYNEQFF.

CDR3 sequence (DNA): TGTGCCAGCAGTCCAGCGGGAGGGCGTGAAGAGACCCAGTACTTC. Translating gives CASSPAGGREETQYF. The chain joins TRBV5-4 to TRBJ2-5; 10 bases match TRBD2. The germline V gene encodes CDR1 SGHNT and CDR2 YYREEE (reference sequence). The ends lost 5 bases at V and 3 bases at J; junction bases unmatched: 7. This CDR3 region has 15 residues.

The V call is TRBV6-5, the J call TRBJ1-1; 7 bases match TRBD1. The ends lost 2 bases at V and 2 bases at J; junction bases unmatched: 8. The CDR3 spans 16 residues. Germline V gene sequence: CDR1 MNHEY, CDR2 SVGAGI. CDR3 sequence: CASSYRTGTANTEAFF. Written as DNA, the CDR3 is TGTGCCAGCAGTTACAGGACCGGGACAGCAAACACTGAAGCTTTCTTT.

V is TRBV6-1 and J is TRBJ1-5; D not certain. CDR3 size: 14 residues. V shed 2 bases and J shed 7 bases, with 12 bases lying between them. Germline assignment: CDR1 MNHNS and CDR2 SASEGT. The CDR3 nucleotides are TGTGCCAGCAGTGAAACGTGGGAGGGCCAGCCCCAGCATTTT. Its translation is CASSETWEGQPQHF.

This chain uses TRBV21-1 with TRBJ2-3; TRBD2, the table's D call, was not compared with the DNA. TRBV21-1 is recorded as a pseudogene. The CDR3 spans 18 residues. The CDR3 sequence is CASSKGLAGGPGTDTQYF. DNA for the CDR3: TGTGCCAGCAGCAAAGGACTAGCGGGGGGGCCTGGCACAGATACGCAGTATTTT.

The chain combines TRBV5-1 with TRBJ1-1, with D maybe TRBD1 (5 bases). CDR1 is SGHRS, CDR2 YFSETQ, per germline. The CDR3 extends over 15 amino acids. Trimming cost V 2 bases and J 5 bases, with 16 bases left between them. The CDR3, as DNA: TGCGCCAGCAGCTTCCTAGGGGAGGGAAGTACTGAAGCTTTCTTT. This sequence encodes CASSFLGEGSTEAFF.

The V and J genes are TRBV29-1 and TRBJ1-1; D is unresolved. The CDR3 covers 12 residues. CDR1 is SQVTM and CDR2 is ANQGSEA in the germline V gene. V lost 6 bases to trimming and J lost 3 bases, with 11 bases between them. The CDR3 DNA reads TGCAGCGTGGACTCGGGTTACACTGAAGCTTTCTTT. It yields the protein CSVDSGYTEAFF.

This clone occurred once. The chain links TRBV19 to TRBJ2-3; 8 bases align to TRBD1. The CDR3 loop spans 15 amino acids. The germline CDR1 and CDR2 sequences are LNHDA and SQIVND (reference sequence). Trimming took 7 bases from V and 5 from J; bases not matched to a gene: 11. The DNA of the CDR3 is TGTGCCAGTACCCAACCTTGGACAGGGAGAGATACGCAGTATTTT. Residues: CASTQPWTGRDTQYF.

This sequence joins TRBV19 and TRBJ1-2, with a weak D call TRBD1 (5 bases). The germline CDR1 and CDR2 sequences are LNHDA and SQIVND (reference sequence). The CDR3 spans 13 residues. The ends were cut back, 6 bases at V and 6 bases at J, with 14 bases in the middle. DNA for the CDR3: TGTGCCAGTAGCCGAGGGGAGGTCGATGGCTACACCTTC. Translation: CASSRGEVDGYTF.

The CDR3 sequence: CATSVKGRVTGELFF. The DNA of the CDR3 is TGTGCCACCAGTGTTAAGGGGCGAGTGACCGGGGAGCTGTTTTTT. This sequence joins TRBV24-1 and TRBJ2-2; D possibly corresponds to TRBD1 (5 bases). This CDR3 has 15 amino acids. Germline assignment: CDR1 KGHDR and CDR2 SFDVKD. V shed 5 bases and J shed 5 bases, with 14 bases lying between them.

The rearrangement joins TRBV5-6 to TRBJ1-6, with D maybe TRBD1 (6 bases). Trimming cost V 2 bases and J 8 bases, with 20 bases left between them. Germline V gene data show CDR1 as SGHDT and CDR2 as YYEEEE. The CDR3 is made up of 17 amino acids. The chain's CDR3 is CASSLLHEQGFDSPLHF. CDR3 coding DNA: TGTGCCAGCAGCTTACTCCATGAACAGGGATTCGATTCACCCCTCCACTTT.

This clone was seen just once. This sequence joins TRBV21-1 and TRBJ2-1; the D call in the table, TRBD1, was not verified against the DNA. TRBV21-1 has pseudogene status. The length of the CDR3 is 16 residues. CDR3 protein: CASSKGQGYSYNEQFF. The CDR3 region has the DNA TGTGCCAGCAGCAAAGGACAGGGGTATTCCTACAATGAGCAGTTCTTC.

The rearrangement links TRBV2 to TRBJ2-1; D perhaps matches TRBD1 (5 bases). CDR3 length: 12 amino acids. V lost 8 bases and J 6 bases, leaving 11 bases between the germline ends. Germline V gene lookup returns CDR1 SNHLY and CDR2 FYNNEI. CDR3 residues: CASHRGANEQFF. The DNA of the CDR3 is TGTGCCAGCCACCGTGGGGCCAATGAGCAGTTCTTC.

The rearrangement uses TRBV5-1 and TRBJ1-2; 8 nucleotides agree with TRBD1. The CDR3 consists of 16 residues. Germline trimming cut 0 bases from V and 0 bases from J; bases unmatched to any gene: 4. Germline CDR1 SGHRS, CDR2 YFSETQ. CDR3 sequence reads: CASSLGTGTSNYGYTF. The CDR3 bases are TGCGCCAGCAGCTTGGGGACAGGGACGTCTAACTATGGCTACACCTTC.

The rearrangement links TRBV24-1 to TRBJ2-6, with 10 bases matching TRBD1. There are 18 residues in the CDR3. V trimming: 10 bases; J trimming: 0 bases; junction bases outside the gene matches: 11. Germline CDR1 and CDR2: KGHDR and SFDVKD. CDR3 sequence: CATARGDRGFSGANVLTF. DNA of the CDR3: TGTGCCACTGCAAGAGGGGACAGGGGATTCTCTGGGGCCAACGTCCTGACTTTC.

The chain uses TRBV3-1 (or the pseudogene TRBV3-2) and TRBJ1-6, with 7 bases matching TRBD1. The CDR3 consists of 14 residues. Germline V gene lookup returns CDR1 LGHDT and CDR2 YNNKEL (reference sequence). The J segment lost 10 bases and the V segment lost 4 bases, leaving 7 bases of the junction unmatched. The CDR3 bases are TGTGCCAGCAGCCGAAACAGGGGAAGCTCACCCCTCCACTTT. Translated: CASSRNRGSSPLHF.

This chain links TRBV7-9 with TRBJ1-1; TRBD1 is a possible D gene (6 bases). Trimming removed 5 bases from V and 6 bases from J, with 13 bases in between. Germline V gives CDR1 SEHNR, CDR2 FQNEAQ (reference sequence). The CDR3 consists of 13 residues. The CDR3 protein is CASSQTRTAEAFF. CDR3 nucleotide sequence: TGTGCCAGCAGCCAAACTCGGACAGCTGAAGCTTTCTTT.

V gene TRBV2 combines with J gene TRBJ1-4, with D hard to call. V lost 6 bases to trimming and J lost 4 bases, with 12 bases between them. The CDR3 spans 14 residues. Germline CDR1 SNHLY, CDR2 FYNNEI. The CDR3 reads CASSGDAGNEKLFF. The CDR3 nucleotides read TGTGCCAGCAGCGGGGATGCGGGTAATGAAAAACTGTTTTTT.